This T cell receptor beta chain is from a study of siplizumab effects on memory and regulatory T cells. CDR3 size: 13 residues. Trimming took 4 bases from V and 5 from J; bases not matched to a gene: 2. Germline values: CDR1 LNHDA, CDR2 SQIVND (reference sequence). General study points: Naive T cells were seemingly more diverse than memory cells, and major contributions to the alloresponse seemed to be made by them. With siplizumab, cumulative frequency of CD4+ memory-derived alloreactive sequences dropped significantly.

As to this clone: What it binds is not known.

Method: immunoSEQ multiplex PCR; TCRdb's copy keeps in-frame clones and lacks some. The sample holds about 82,000 clones, 87% seen once. The receptor comes from a human donor in good health. V is TRBV19 and J is TRBJ1-5, with 7 bases that match TRBD1. Sequencing input: Tregs sorted from blood. The CDR3 bases are TGTGCCAGTAGTAGGGACAGATATCAGCCCCAGCATTTT. Protein sequence: CASSRDRYQPQHF.